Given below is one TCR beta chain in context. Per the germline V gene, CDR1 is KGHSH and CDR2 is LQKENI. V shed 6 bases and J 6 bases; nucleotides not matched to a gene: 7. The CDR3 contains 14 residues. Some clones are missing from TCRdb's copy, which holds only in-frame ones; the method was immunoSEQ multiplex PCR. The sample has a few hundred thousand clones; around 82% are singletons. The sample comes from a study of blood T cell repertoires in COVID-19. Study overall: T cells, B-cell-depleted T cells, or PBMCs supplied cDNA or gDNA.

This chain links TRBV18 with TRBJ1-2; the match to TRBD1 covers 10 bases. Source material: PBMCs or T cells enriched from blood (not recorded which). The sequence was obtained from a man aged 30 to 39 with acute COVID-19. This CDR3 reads CASSQGTGVDGYTF. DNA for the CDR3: TGTGCCAGCTCTCAAGGGACAGGGGTTGATGGCTACACCTTC.